A single sample gave rise to the 19 T cell receptor beta chains below, sequenced in a study of blood T cells in healthy people across ages. Sample-barcoded 5' priming and a J-beta primer mix drove a second PCR of about 6 to 11 cycles. TCRdb ran MiXCR on the 5' RACE reads and lists one entry per CDR3 protein. This sample has about 730,000 distinct CDR3 sequences, with roughly 47% found just once. The sequenced sample consisted of blood. The receptor source for this set is an older woman in good health.

The chain recombines TRBV6-5 with TRBJ2-7, with TRBD1 matching 11 bases. The CDR3 totals 15 residues. CDR1 MNHEY and CDR2 SVGAGI come from the germline V gene. The V gene end was trimmed by 6 bases and the J gene end by 5 bases; junction bases not matched to a gene: 9. CDR3 in amino acids: CASRRTGGAVNEQYF. CDR3 in DNA: TGTGCCAGCAGAAGGACAGGGGGCGCAGTCAACGAGCAGTACTTC.

This clonotype was observed a few times. V and J are TRBV3-1 and TRBJ2-5, with 10 bases aligning to TRBD1. The CDR3 is 15 amino acids. The trim removed 3 bases at V and 5 bases at J, leaving 6 bases unmatched. Germline assignment: CDR1 LGHDT and CDR2 YNNKEL (reference sequence). The CDR3 sequence is CASSQSGTGVETQYF. DNA of the CDR3: TGTGCCAGCAGCCAGTCCGGGACAGGGGTCGAGACCCAGTACTTC.

V and J are TRBV5-1 and TRBJ2-2; maybe TRBD1 (6 bases). CDR1 and CDR2 from the germline V gene are SGHRS and YFSETQ. V lost 4 bases to trimming and J lost 1 base, with 11 bases between them. The CDR3 runs 15 residues. As DNA, the CDR3 is TGCGCCAGCAGCCAGGGGTCATTGAACACCGGGGAGCTGTTTTTT. Amino acids: CASSQGSLNTGELFF.

The rearrangement joins TRBV6-2 or TRBV6-3 to TRBJ2-1; 7 nucleotides agree with TRBD2. Per the germline V gene, CDR1 is MNHEY and CDR2 is SVGEGT. This CDR3 is 13 amino acids long. Unmatched junction bases numbered 10, after V lost 4 bases and J lost 13 bases. The CDR3 DNA follows: TGTGCCAGCAGTTTTACGGGGGGAGAGACCCAGTTCTTC. Its translation is CASSFTGGETQFF.

The rearrangement links TRBV5-6 to TRBJ2-5, with TRBD2 identical over 7 bases. Germline V gene lookup returns CDR1 SGHDT and CDR2 YYEEEE. This CDR3 spans 14 amino acids. V trimming: 2 bases; J trimming: 4 bases; junction bases outside the gene matches: 5. DNA of the CDR3: TGTGCCAGCAGCTTTACTAGCGTCTCAGAGACCCAGTACTTC. This codes for CASSFTSVSETQYF.

This clonotype showed up just a few times. J is TRBJ2-3 and V is TRBV5-1; D possibly corresponds to TRBD2 (5 bases). The length of the CDR3 is 16 residues. Trimming pared 0 bases from V and 0 bases from J, leaving 11 bases between. Germline CDR1 reads SGHRS; CDR2 reads YFSETQ. CDR3 DNA sequence: TGCGCCAGCAGCTTGGAGATTAGGACTAGCACAGATACGCAGTATTTT. Its protein product is CASSLEIRTSTDTQYF.

About this clonotype itself: One end of the junction varies from germline; a read error may be responsible. The chain uses TRBV7-7 and TRBJ2-1; TRBD1 aligns across 7 bases. Germline lookup yields CDR1 SSHAT and CDR2 FNYEAQ (reference sequence). This CDR3 has 17 amino acids. The CDR3 nucleotides read TGTGCTAGCAGCTTAGGTTCGGGACAGAGCTCCTACAATGAGCAGTTCTTC. It translates to CASSLGSGQSSYNEQFF.

This clonotype was picked up one time. The chain combines TRBV6-6 with TRBJ2-3; D tentatively fits TRBD1 or TRBD2 (6 bases each). V dropped 10 bases and J dropped 0 bases, with 14 bases sitting between them. The germline V gene encodes CDR1 MNHNY and CDR2 SVGAGI (reference sequence). The CDR3 is 14 amino acids. The CDR3: CAINGGTSTDTQYF. Written as DNA, the CDR3 is TGTGCCATCAACGGGGGCACTAGCACAGATACGCAGTATTTT.

This clonotype was picked up a small number of times. The V and J genes are TRBV9 and TRBJ2-3, with 14 nucleotides matching TRBD2. The germline CDR1 and CDR2 sequences are SGDLS and YYNGEE. CDR3 length: 15 amino acids. After removal of 5 bases from V and 4 bases from J, the junction contained 3 bases not matched to a gene. DNA of the CDR3: TGTGCCAGCAGTGGGACTAGCGGGGGAGCAGATACGCAGTATTTT. Amino acid sequence: CASSGTSGGADTQYF.

The gene calls are TRBV28 and TRBJ2-6; D is uncertain. There are 14 residues in the CDR3. Per germline, CDR1 MDHEN and CDR2 SYDVKM. V was shortened by 1 base and J by 2 bases, with 3 bases between the two germline ends. CDR3 loop: CASSLYAGANVLTF. The CDR3 DNA reads as TGTGCCAGCAGTTTATATGCTGGGGCCAACGTCCTGACTTTC.

The rearrangement joins TRBV3-1 to TRBJ1-2; D remains ambiguous. From germline, CDR1 is LGHDT and CDR2 YNNKEL (reference sequence). V dropped 4 bases and J dropped 1 base, with 10 bases sitting between them. This CDR3 contains 14 residues. CDR3 DNA: TGTGCCAGCAGCCTCGTGGGTGGTAACTATGGCTACACCTTC. This translates into CASSLVGGNYGYTF.

V gene TRBV7-6 combines with J gene TRBJ2-7, with D perhaps given as TRBD1 or TRBD2 (5 bases each). The CDR3 sequence is 14 residues long. Germline V gene data show CDR1 as SGHVS and CDR2 as FNYEAQ. V was clipped by 5 bases and J by 9 bases, with 20 bases between them. CDR3 residues: CASSMRTGPTVQYF. The DNA of the CDR3 is TGTGCCAGCAGCATGCGGACGGGGCCTACGGTGCAGTACTTC.

V usage is TRBV20-1 and J usage is TRBJ1-3, with unresolved D. V was clipped by 6 bases and J by 2 bases, with 17 bases between them. The length of the CDR3 is 15 residues. Per germline, CDR1 DFQATT and CDR2 SNEGSKA (reference sequence). CDR3 bases: TGCAGTGCCCTCGCAGGAGGTTTTACTGGAAACACCATATATTTT. Its translation: CSALAGGFTGNTIYF.

The rearrangement links TRBV20-1 to TRBJ2-2, with D uncertain. Looked up from germline, CDR1 is DFQATT and CDR2 is SNEGSKA (reference sequence). Trimming left V 0 bases short and J 4 bases short, with 6 bases between. The CDR3 totals 13 residues. The chain's CDR3 is CSARDPPTGELFF. CDR3 nucleotides: TGCAGTGCTAGAGATCCCCCCACCGGGGAGCTGTTTTTT.

This chain joins TRBV29-1 and TRBJ1-6; possible D gene TRBD1, 5 bases. Germline lookup yields CDR1 SQVTM and CDR2 ANQGSEA. V lost 4 bases and J 6 bases, leaving 13 bases between the germline ends. The CDR3 runs to 14 residues. The CDR3 loop is CSVGGGTANSPLHF. The CDR3 DNA follows: TGCAGCGTTGGGGGGGGGACCGCTAATTCACCCCTCCACTTT.

Ten or more counts support this clonotype. This chain links TRBV7-2 with TRBJ2-5; the match to TRBD2 covers 14 bases. The ends lost 2 bases at V and 3 bases at J; junction bases unmatched: 8. The CDR3 extends over 18 amino acids. CDR1 SGHTA and CDR2 FQGNSA come from the germline V gene. The CDR3 bases are TGTGCCAGCAGCTTACGACTAGCGGGAGGGCCGAGAGAAGAGACCCAGTACTTC. Translating it yields CASSLRLAGGPREETQYF.

This clonotype has more than one count but fewer than ten. The chain combines TRBV28 with TRBJ1-2, with D possibly TRBD1 on 5 matching bases. V lost 3 bases and J lost 4, with 15 bases in between. CDR3 length equals 15 residues. Germline CDR1 reads MDHEN; CDR2 reads SYDVKM. CDR3 sequence (DNA): TGTGCCAGCAGTTTTGGGCCCCGGGACCCCTATGGCTACACCTTC. Translated: CASSFGPRDPYGYTF.

This clonotype was recorded a few times. In DNA form, the CDR3 reads TGTGCCAGCAGCCAAGGCTTCGTGCAGCATCGGTTCTTC. Translation: CASSQGFVQHRFF. The J gene is TRBJ2-1, the V gene TRBV3-1; no clear D gene. From germline, CDR1 is LGHDT and CDR2 YNNKEL (reference sequence). With 1 base removed from V and 15 bases from J, the gap between germline ends came to 16 bases. This CDR3 is built from 13 residues.

Concerning this clonotype itself: The junction differs from germline at one of its ends, possibly a read error. The V call is TRBV5-1, the J call TRBJ2-6; TRBD1 might be the D (5 bases). CDR1 and CDR2 from the germline V gene are SGHRS and YFSETQ. The length of the CDR3 is 17 residues. The chain's CDR3 is CASSLASAISGANVPTF. As DNA, the CDR3 is TGCGCCAGCAGCTTGGCGTCGGCTATCTCTGGGGCCAACGTCCCGACTTTC.